Here is one T cell receptor (beta chain) with its context. Profiled with immunoSEQ multiplex PCR; TCRdb holds only in-frame clones, not every one. Here the sample spans 55,000 to 80,000 clones, over 80% being singletons. J gave up 5 bases and V 0 bases, and 10 bases lay outside the gene matches. Germline V gene data show CDR1 as SGHAT and CDR2 as FQNNGV. This CDR3 comprises 18 residues. The entry originates in a study of technical replicates of blood from a few donors. This clonotype was obtained from a human donor in good health. The sequenced sample was T cells isolated from PBMCs. J is TRBJ2-1 and V is TRBV11-2, with 10 bases matching TRBD2. The CDR3 bases are TGTGCCAGCAGCTTAGAGGGGGGGCTAGCGGGAGAGCACAATGAGCAGTTCTTC. The encoded protein is CASSLEGGLAGEHNEQFF.